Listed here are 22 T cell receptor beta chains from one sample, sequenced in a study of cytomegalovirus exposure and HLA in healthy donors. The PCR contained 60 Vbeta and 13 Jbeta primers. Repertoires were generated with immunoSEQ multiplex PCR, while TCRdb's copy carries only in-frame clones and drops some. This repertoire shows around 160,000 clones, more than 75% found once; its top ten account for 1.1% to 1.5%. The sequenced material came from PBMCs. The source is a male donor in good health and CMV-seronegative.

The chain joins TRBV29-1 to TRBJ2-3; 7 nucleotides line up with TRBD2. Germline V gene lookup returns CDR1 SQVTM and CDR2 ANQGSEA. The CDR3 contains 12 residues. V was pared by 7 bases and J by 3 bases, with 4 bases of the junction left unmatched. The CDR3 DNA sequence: TGCAGCGGCCTAGCGGAGACAGATACGCAGTATTTT. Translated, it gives CSGLAETDTQYF.

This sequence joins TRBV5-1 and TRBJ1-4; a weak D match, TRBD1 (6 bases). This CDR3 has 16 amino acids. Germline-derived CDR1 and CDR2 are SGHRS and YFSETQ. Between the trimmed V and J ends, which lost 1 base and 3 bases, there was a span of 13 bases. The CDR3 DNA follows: TGCGCCAGCAGCTTGACAGGGAGGGGTGCTAATGAAAAACTGTTTTTT. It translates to CASSLTGRGANEKLFF.

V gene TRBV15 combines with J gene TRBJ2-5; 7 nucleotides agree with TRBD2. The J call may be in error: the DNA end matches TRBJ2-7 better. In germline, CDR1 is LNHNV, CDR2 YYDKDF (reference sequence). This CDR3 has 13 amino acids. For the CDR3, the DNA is TGTGCCACCAGCAGGGGAGGGAGCTACGAGCAGTACTTC. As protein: CATSRGGSYEQYF.

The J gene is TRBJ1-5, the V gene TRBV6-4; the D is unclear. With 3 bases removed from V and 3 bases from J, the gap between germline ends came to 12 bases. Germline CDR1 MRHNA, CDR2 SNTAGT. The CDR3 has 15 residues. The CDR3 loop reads CASSEMSGNNQPQHF. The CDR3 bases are TGTGCCAGCAGTGAAATGAGCGGGAACAATCAGCCCCAGCATTTT.

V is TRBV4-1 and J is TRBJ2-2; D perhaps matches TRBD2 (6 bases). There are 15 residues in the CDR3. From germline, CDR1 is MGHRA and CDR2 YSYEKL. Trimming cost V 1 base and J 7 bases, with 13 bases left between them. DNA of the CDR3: TGCGCCAGCAGCCAAGCAGGAGGGAGGATCGGGGAGCTGTTTTTT. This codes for CASSQAGGRIGELFF.

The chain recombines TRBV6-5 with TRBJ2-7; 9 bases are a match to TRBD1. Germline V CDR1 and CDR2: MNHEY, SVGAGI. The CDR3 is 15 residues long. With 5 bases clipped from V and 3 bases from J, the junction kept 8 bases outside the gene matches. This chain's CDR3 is CASSLAGTGIYEQYF. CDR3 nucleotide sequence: TGTGCCAGCAGTCTGGCGGGGACAGGGATCTACGAGCAGTACTTC.

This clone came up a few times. DNA for the CDR3: TGTGCCAGCAGCTTAGATCCGGGCGGGGAGCTGTTTTTT. Translated, it gives CASSLDPGGELFF. The chain has TRBV7-3 and TRBJ2-2; D gene unclear. The CDR3 is made up of 13 amino acids. Trimming took off 2 bases at V and 7 bases at J, with 8 bases between the two ends. Germline-derived CDR1 and CDR2 are SGHTA and FQGTGA.

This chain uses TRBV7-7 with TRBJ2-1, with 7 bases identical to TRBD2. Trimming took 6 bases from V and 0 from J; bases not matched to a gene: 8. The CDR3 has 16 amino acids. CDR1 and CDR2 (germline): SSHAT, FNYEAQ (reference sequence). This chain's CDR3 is CASSSLATNSYNEQFF. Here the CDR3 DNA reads TGTGCCAGCAGTTCACTAGCGACGAACTCCTACAATGAGCAGTTCTTC.

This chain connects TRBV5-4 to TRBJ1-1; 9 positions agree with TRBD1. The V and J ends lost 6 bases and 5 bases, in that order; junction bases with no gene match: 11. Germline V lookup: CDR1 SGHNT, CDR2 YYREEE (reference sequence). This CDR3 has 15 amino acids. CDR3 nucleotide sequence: TGTGCCAGCAAGGGACAGGGACCTAGTGGGACTGAAGCTTTCTTT. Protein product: CASKGQGPSGTEAFF. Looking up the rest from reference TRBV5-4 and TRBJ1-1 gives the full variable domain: ETGVTQSPTHLIKTRGQQVTLRCSSQSGHNTVSWYQQALGQGPQFIFQYYREEENGRGNFPPRFSGLQFPNYSSELNVNALELDDSALYLCASKGQGPSGTEAFFGQGTRLTVV.

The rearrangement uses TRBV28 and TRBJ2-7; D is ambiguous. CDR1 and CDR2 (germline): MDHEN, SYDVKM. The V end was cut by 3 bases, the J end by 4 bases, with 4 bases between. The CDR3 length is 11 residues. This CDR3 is CASSFLYEQYF. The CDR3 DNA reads TGTGCCAGCAGTTTCCTTTACGAGCAGTACTTC.

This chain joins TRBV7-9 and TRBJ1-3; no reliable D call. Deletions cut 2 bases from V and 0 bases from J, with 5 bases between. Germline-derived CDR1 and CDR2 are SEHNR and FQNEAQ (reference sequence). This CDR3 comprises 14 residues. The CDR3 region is CASSLTSSGNTIYF. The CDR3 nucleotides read TGTGCCAGCAGCTTAACGAGCTCTGGAAACACCATATATTTT.

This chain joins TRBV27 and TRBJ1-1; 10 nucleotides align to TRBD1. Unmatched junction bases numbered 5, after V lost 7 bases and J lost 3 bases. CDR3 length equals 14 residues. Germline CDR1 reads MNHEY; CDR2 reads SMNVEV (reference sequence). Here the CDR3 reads CASKTGGRDTEAFF. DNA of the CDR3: TGTGCCAGCAAGACAGGGGGCCGGGACACTGAAGCTTTCTTT.

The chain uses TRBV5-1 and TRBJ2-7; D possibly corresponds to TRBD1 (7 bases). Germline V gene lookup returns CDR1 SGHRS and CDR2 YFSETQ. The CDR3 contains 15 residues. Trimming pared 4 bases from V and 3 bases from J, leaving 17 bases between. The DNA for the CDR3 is TGCGCCAGCAGCCCTACAGGGGAGGTAATCTACGAGCAGTACTTC. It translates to CASSPTGEVIYEQYF.

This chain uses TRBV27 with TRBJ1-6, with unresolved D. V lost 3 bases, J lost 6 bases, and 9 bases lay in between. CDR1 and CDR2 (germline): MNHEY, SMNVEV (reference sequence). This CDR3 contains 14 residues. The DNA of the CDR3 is TGTGCCAGCAGTTTGTGGAGGGCTAATTCACCCCTCCACTTT. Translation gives CASSLWRANSPLHF.

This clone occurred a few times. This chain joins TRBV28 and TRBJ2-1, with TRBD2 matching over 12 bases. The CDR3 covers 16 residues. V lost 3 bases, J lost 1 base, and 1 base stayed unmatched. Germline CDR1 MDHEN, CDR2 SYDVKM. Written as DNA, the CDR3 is TGTGCCAGCAGTTTCGGACTAGCGGGATCCTACAATGAGCAGTTCTTC. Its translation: CASSFGLAGSYNEQFF.

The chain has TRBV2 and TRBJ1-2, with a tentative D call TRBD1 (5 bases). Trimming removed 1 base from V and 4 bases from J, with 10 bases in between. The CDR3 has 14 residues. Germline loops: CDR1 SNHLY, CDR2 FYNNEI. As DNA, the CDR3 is TGTGCCAGCAGTGAAGATAAGGGGTTCTATGGCTACACCTTC. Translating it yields CASSEDKGFYGYTF.

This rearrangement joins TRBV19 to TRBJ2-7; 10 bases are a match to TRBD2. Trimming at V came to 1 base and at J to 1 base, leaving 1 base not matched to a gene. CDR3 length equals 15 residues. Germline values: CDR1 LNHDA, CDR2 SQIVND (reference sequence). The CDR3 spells CASSIASGGSYEQYF. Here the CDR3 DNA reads TGTGCCAGTAGTATAGCTAGCGGGGGATCCTACGAGCAGTACTTC.

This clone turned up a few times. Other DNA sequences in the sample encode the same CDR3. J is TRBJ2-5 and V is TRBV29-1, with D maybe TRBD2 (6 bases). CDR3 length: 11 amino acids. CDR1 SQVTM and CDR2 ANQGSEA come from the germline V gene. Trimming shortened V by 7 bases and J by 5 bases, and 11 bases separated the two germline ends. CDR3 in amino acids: CSAWGRETQYF. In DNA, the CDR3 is TGCAGCGCCTGGGGGAGGGAGACCCAGTACTTC.

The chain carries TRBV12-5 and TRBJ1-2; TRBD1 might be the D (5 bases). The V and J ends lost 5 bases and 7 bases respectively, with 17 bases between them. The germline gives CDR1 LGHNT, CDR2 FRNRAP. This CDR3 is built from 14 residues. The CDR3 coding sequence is TGTGCTAGTGGTCCCGTTATCGGGGGAGGTGGCTACACCTTC. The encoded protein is CASGPVIGGGGYTF.

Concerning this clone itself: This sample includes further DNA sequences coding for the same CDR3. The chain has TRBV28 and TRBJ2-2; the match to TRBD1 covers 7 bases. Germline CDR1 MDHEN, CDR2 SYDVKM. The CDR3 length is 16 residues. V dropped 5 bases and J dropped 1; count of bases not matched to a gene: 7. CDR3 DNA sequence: TGTGCCAGCAGTCCCCGTAGACAGGGGAACACCGGGGAGCTGTTTTTT. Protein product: CASSPRRQGNTGELFF. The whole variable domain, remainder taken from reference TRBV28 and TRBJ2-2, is DVKVTQSSRYLVKRTGEKVFLECVQDMDHENMFWYRQDPGLGLRLIYFSYDVKMKEKGDIPEGYSVSREKKERFSLILESASTNQTSMYLCASSPRRQGNTGELFFGEGSRLTVL.

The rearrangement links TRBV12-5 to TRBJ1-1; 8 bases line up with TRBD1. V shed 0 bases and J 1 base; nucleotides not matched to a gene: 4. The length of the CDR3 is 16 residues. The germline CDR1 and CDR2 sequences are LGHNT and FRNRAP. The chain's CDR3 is CASGLVPGTGNTEAFF. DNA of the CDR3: TGTGCTAGTGGTTTGGTCCCCGGGACAGGGAACACTGAAGCTTTCTTT.

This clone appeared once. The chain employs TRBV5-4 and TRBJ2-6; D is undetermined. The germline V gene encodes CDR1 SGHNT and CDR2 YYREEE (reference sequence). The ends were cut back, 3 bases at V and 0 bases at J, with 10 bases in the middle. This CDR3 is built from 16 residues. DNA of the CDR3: TGTGCCAGCAGCTCGCAGGCCCACTCTGGGGCCAACGTCCTGACTTTC. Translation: CASSSQAHSGANVLTF.